The 21 T cell receptor beta chains listed next were all sequenced from one sample in a study of blood T cell repertoires in COVID-19. Method: immunoSEQ multiplex PCR; TCRdb's copy keeps in-frame clones and lacks some. In the table there are more than 200,000 clones, about nine tenths of which are singletons. The sample was PBMCs or T cells enriched from blood (not recorded which). The source is a woman aged 30 to 39 with acute COVID-19.

The genes are TRBV19 and TRBJ2-1; maybe TRBD2 (7 bases). The V gene lost 0 bases and the J gene lost 5 bases, with 17 bases spanning the gap. CDR1 is LNHDA, CDR2 SQIVND, per germline (reference sequence). The CDR3 is 17 amino acids. Written as DNA, the CDR3 is TGTGCCAGTAGTATAGATAAGTGGGAGGGGGGAAACAATGAGCAGTTCTTC. As protein: CASSIDKWEGGNNEQFF. The full variable domain, its missing parts supplied by reference TRBV19 and TRBJ2-1, is DGGITQSPKYLFRKEGQNVTLSCEQNLNHDAMYWYRQDPGQGLRLIYYSQIVNDFQKGDIAEGYSVSREKKESFPLTVTSAQKNPTAFYLCASSIDKWEGGNNEQFFGPGTRLTVL.

V gene TRBV19 combines with J gene TRBJ2-2; tentatively, D is TRBD1 (6 bases). The length of the CDR3 is 16 residues. V was cut by 7 bases and J by 3 bases, with 18 bases left in between. Germline-derived CDR1 and CDR2 are LNHDA and SQIVND (reference sequence). CDR3 DNA: TGTGCCAGTATCGCACAGGGTCGAGGGGACACCGGGGAGCTGTTTTTT. It yields the protein CASIAQGRGDTGELFF.

The CDR3 coding sequence is TGTGCCAGCAGTTCGGGACTAGCGGGGGGCCAAGAGACCCAGTACTTC. It specifies CASSSGLAGGQETQYF. J is TRBJ2-5 and V is TRBV6-5; 15 bases are shared with TRBD2. Germline V gene data show CDR1 as MNHEY and CDR2 as SVGAGI. The CDR3 is 16 amino acids. Trimming cost V 4 bases and J 1 base; bases outside gene matches: 1.

The chain combines TRBV6-5 with TRBJ1-1, with TRBD1 as a possible D gene (5 bases). CDR3 length: 14 amino acids. Trimming removed 0 bases from V and 1 base from J, with 6 bases in between. Looked up from germline, CDR1 is MNHEY and CDR2 is SVGAGI. In DNA, the CDR3 is TGTGCCAGCAGTTACTCGGGGGGGAACACTGAAGCTTTCTTT. Protein sequence: CASSYSGGNTEAFF.

The CDR3 region has the DNA TGTGCCAGCAGCTTAGGTAGTCTAGCGGGATCCTCCTACGAGCAGTACTTC. Residues: CASSLGSLAGSSYEQYF. The chain has TRBV7-9 and TRBJ2-7, with 9 bases fitting TRBD2. The CDR3 is 17 residues long. The germline gives CDR1 SEHNR, CDR2 FQNEAQ (reference sequence). The V and J ends lost 1 base and 0 bases, in that order; junction bases with no gene match: 7.

A few counts support this clone. The chain has TRBV15 and TRBJ2-2; tentatively, D is TRBD1 (5 bases). The germline CDR1 and CDR2 sequences are LNHNV and YYDKDF (reference sequence). This CDR3 is built from 14 residues. V dropped 0 bases and J dropped 5 bases, with 7 bases sitting between them. The CDR3 bases are TGTGCCACCAGCAGAGAGGACAAAACCGGGGAGCTGTTTTTT. Its protein product is CATSREDKTGELFF.

The chain uses TRBV6-5 and TRBJ2-4; tentatively, D is TRBD1 (6 bases). The V gene lost 7 bases and the J gene lost 0 bases, with 13 bases spanning the gap. This CDR3 spans 15 amino acids. The germline gives CDR1 MNHEY, CDR2 SVGAGI. CDR3 sequence: CASKGENLAKNIQYF. CDR3 DNA: TGTGCCAGCAAGGGGGAGAATCTAGCCAAAAACATTCAGTACTTC.

This chain joins TRBV19 and TRBJ1-1, with D tentatively TRBD1 (5 bases). The CDR3 totals 13 residues. Germline V gene lookup returns CDR1 LNHDA and CDR2 SQIVND (reference sequence). Trimming pared 4 bases from V and 1 base from J, leaving 7 bases between. The CDR3 loop is CASSSTGNTEAFF. CDR3 bases: TGTGCCAGTAGTAGCACAGGGAACACTGAAGCTTTCTTT.

The count of this clone is one. The V and J genes are TRBV19 and TRBJ2-1; TRBD2 aligns across 12 bases. V lost 5 bases, J lost 15 bases, and 8 bases stayed unmatched. CDR1 LNHDA and CDR2 SQIVND come from the germline V gene (reference sequence). The CDR3 sequence is 13 residues long. In DNA form, the CDR3 reads TGTGCCAGTAGTGGGACTAGCGGGTTCCGTGCGTTCTTC. Translation gives CASSGTSGFRAFF.

The table lists this clone with a count of one. V usage is TRBV2 and J usage is TRBJ2-4; possibly TRBD1 for D (5 bases). Looked up from germline, CDR1 is SNHLY and CDR2 is FYNNEI. Trimming removed 6 bases at V and 11 bases at J, with 20 bases between. The CDR3 loop spans 14 amino acids. CDR3 loop: CASRSPGQGGFQYF. In DNA form, the CDR3 reads TGTGCCAGCAGGTCTCCTGGCCAGGGCGGCTTTCAGTACTTC.

V usage is TRBV6-2 or TRBV6-3 and J usage is TRBJ2-3; 9 bases fit TRBD2. The length of the CDR3 is 17 residues. The germline V gene encodes CDR1 MNHEY and CDR2 SVGEGT. Trimming took 0 bases from V and 2 from J; bases not matched to a gene: 6. CDR3 in amino acids: CASSYSRSGRPTDTQYF. CDR3 DNA: TGTGCCAGCAGTTACTCGAGGAGCGGGAGGCCCACAGATACGCAGTATTTT.

The CDR3 DNA reads TGTGCCAGCAGGCGGGATCCCTACGAGCAGTACTTC. Translation: CASRRDPYEQYF. The rearrangement uses TRBV25-1 and TRBJ2-7; D is perhaps TRBD2 (6 bases). The V gene lost 6 bases and the J gene lost 2 bases, with 8 bases spanning the gap. The CDR3 is 12 amino acids. CDR1 MGHDK and CDR2 SYGVNS come from the germline V gene.

The V gene is TRBV19, the J gene TRBJ2-7; D is perhaps TRBD1 (6 bases). The germline V and J ends were trimmed by 5 bases and 4 bases, with 15 bases remaining between them. Germline CDR1 and CDR2: LNHDA and SQIVND (reference sequence). The CDR3 sequence is 14 residues long. The CDR3 DNA sequence: TGTGCCAGTAGTGAAGACAGGCTTTCGTACGAGCAGTACTTC. Translated, it gives CASSEDRLSYEQYF.

This clone was recorded only once. The chain carries TRBV2 and TRBJ2-1, with TRBD2 as a possible D gene (5 bases). This CDR3 is built from 13 residues. CDR1 and CDR2 from the germline V gene are SNHLY and FYNNEI. The germline V and J ends were trimmed by 0 bases and 10 bases, with 10 bases remaining between them. CDR3 sequence (DNA): TGTGCCAGCAGTGAAGCTGAGGGCTACGAGCAGTTCTTC. It specifies CASSEAEGYEQFF. Complete variable domain (other parts from reference TRBV2 and TRBJ2-1): EPEVTQTPSHQVTQMGQEVILRCVPISNHLYFYWYRQILGQKVEFLVSFYNNEISEKSEIFDDQFSVERPDGSNFTLKIRSTKLEDSAMYFCASSEAEGYEQFFGPGTRLTVL.

V and J are TRBV4-1 and TRBJ2-3, with 7 bases identical to TRBD1. CDR3 size: 15 residues. Trimming cost V 2 bases and J 6 bases; bases outside gene matches: 8. Germline CDR1 reads MGHRA; CDR2 reads YSYEKL. This CDR3 reads CASSQSDRSSDTQYF. The CDR3 nucleotides read TGCGCCAGCAGCCAATCGGACAGGTCATCCGATACGCAGTATTTT.

The genes are TRBV6-5 and TRBJ2-1; maybe TRBD1 (5 bases). Between the trimmed V and J ends, which lost 4 bases and 7 bases, there was a span of 14 bases. Germline V gene sequence: CDR1 MNHEY, CDR2 SVGAGI. This CDR3 is 14 amino acids long. Here the CDR3 DNA reads TGTGCCAGCAGTTCCCCCGGCAGGGTAAATGAGCAGTTCTTC. This encodes CASSSPGRVNEQFF.

This clone has only one observation. The chain is built from TRBV5-1 and TRBJ1-2; 8 bases line up with TRBD1. J lost 6 bases, V lost 4 bases, and 5 bases had no gene match. The CDR3 length is 13 residues. Germline-derived CDR1 and CDR2 are SGHRS and YFSETQ. CDR3: CASSTDRGHGYTF. The CDR3 DNA reads as TGCGCCAGCAGCACCGACAGGGGACATGGCTACACCTTC.

Only one count was recorded for this clone. The chain carries TRBV3-1 (or the pseudogene TRBV3-2) and TRBJ1-5, with 9 nucleotides matching TRBD1. The germline CDR1 and CDR2 sequences are LGHDT and YNNKEL (reference sequence). CDR3 length: 15 residues. With V trimmed by 3 bases and J by 6 bases, 6 bases remained unmatched. CDR3 in DNA: TGTGCCAGCAGCCAGGCTGGGACAGGGAGTCAGCCCCAGCATTTT. Protein sequence: CASSQAGTGSQPQHF.

The chain recombines TRBV18 with TRBJ2-7; perhaps TRBD2 as D (5 bases). Germline V gene sequence: CDR1 KGHSH, CDR2 LQKENI. This CDR3 is built from 14 residues. V was pared by 6 bases and J by 5 bases, with 17 bases between. The CDR3, as DNA: TGTGCCAGCTCCCGAGATCGGGGTGAAAACGAGCAGTACTTC. Protein sequence: CASSRDRGENEQYF. The whole variable domain, filled in from reference TRBV18 and TRBJ2-7, reads NAGVMQNPRHLVRRRGQEARLRCSPMKGHSHVYWYRQLPEEGLKFMVYLQKENIIDESGMPKERFSAEFPKEGPSILRIQQVVRGDSAAYFCASSRDRGENEQYFGPGTRLTVT.

The chain employs TRBV5-4 and TRBJ2-1; 8 positions agree with TRBD2. J gave up 4 bases and V 3 bases, and 9 bases lay outside the gene matches. Germline V gene lookup returns CDR1 SGHNT and CDR2 YYREEE (reference sequence). This CDR3 has 16 residues. CDR3 in amino acids: CASSSPLSGKYNEQFF. CDR3 sequence (DNA): TGTGCCAGCAGCTCCCCCCTTAGCGGGAAATACAATGAGCAGTTCTTC.

This clone was picked up one time. This chain connects TRBV13 to TRBJ1-3, with D uncertain. V was pared by 2 bases and J by 4 bases, with 6 bases between. Per the germline V gene, CDR1 is PRHDT and CDR2 is FYEKMQ (reference sequence). CDR3 length: 13 residues. CDR3 loop: CASSLLRGNTIYF. The CDR3 nucleotides are TGTGCCAGCAGCTTACTCAGAGGAAACACCATATATTTT.